This TCR beta chain stems from a study of T-cell memory formation after mild COVID-19 (dated by TCRdb to about 2021). About the study as a whole: Most TCR sequence clusters were specific to one of the two donors. T-cell clones expanding and contracting after mild COVID-19 in two donors were tracked by longitudinal TCRalpha and TCRbeta repertoire sequencing. Two young, previously healthy adult volunteers, one female and one male, were included in the cohort.

Ficoll-Paque density gradient centrifugation was the method used to isolate PBMCs. From a lookup of the germline V gene, CDR1 and CDR2 are SQVTM and ANQGSEA. V is reduced by 3 bases and J by 8 bases, leaving a spacing of 14 bases between them. The CDR3 has 13 amino acids, counting the end cysteine and phenylalanine. Here the CDR3 DNA is all that survives: 39 bases in frame from base 1. In regard to this clonotype: No cognate antigen has been identified for it. The record has no base qualities; no much larger clone is one base away.

Findings and caveats that apply to the study as a whole: The detection of some responding clones in pre-infection memory suggests that pre-existing cross-reactive memory T cells joined the SARS-CoV-2 response. The study included only a couple of mild cases, and larger cohorts that include severe cases with pre-infection samples were judged to be necessary. Contracting CD4+ clones were located mainly in the CM and EM memory subsets, whereas CD8+ clones were found to be enriched in EMRA. SARS-CoV-2 specificity of the second-wave clones peaking on day 37 was not confirmed. Clones that contracted from day 15 to 85 showed balanced CD4/CD8 phenotypes, whereas a second wave of clones that expanded from day 15 to 37 leaned towards CD4+.

The sequencer was an Illumina NovaSeq 6000. TCRalpha and TCRbeta cDNA libraries were constructed by 5'RACE with constant-segment primers, with sample barcodes and unique molecular identifiers being introduced. Trizol reagent was used to extract RNA from every sample. Library amplification was performed in two PCR steps, and a second sample barcode and Illumina TruSeq adapters were introduced in the second step. Sequencing of libraries was performed on an Illumina NovaSeq with 2 x 150 bp paired-end reads. The authors' pipeline ran thus. Reads were demultiplexed and collapsed into UMI-guided consensus sequences with migec v1.2.7. Using mixcr v2.1.11, the UMI consensuses were aligned to TRA and TRB V and J templates and assembled into clonotypes. A clonotype was counted as expanded or contracted only when both edgeR and NoisET called the clonotype significant, with the noise models trained on biological replicates. For edgeR calls, the cutoffs were a false discovery rate-adjusted p below 0.01 and a log2 fold-change threshold of 1. As an exploratory analysis of dynamics, max-normalized trajectories of the 1000 most abundant clonotypes were examined by PCA with hierarchical clustering. Separately sequenced CD4+ and CD8+ repertoires were used to assign the CD4 or CD8 phenotype of responding clones. TCRdb trimmed public reads at Q25 via fastp, called clones via MiXCR and kept in-frame beta chains. One record per CDR3 amino acid sequence lists the most common genes and DNA. The V and J calls, along with clone size, are taken from TCRdb and not from the paper's own processing. The sample records 450,000 or so distinct CDR3 sequences, roughly 25% of which are singletons. 9.5% to 15% of the sample is taken by the ten largest.

The sequence derives from an adult woman who had mild COVID-19 (a few samples of this study predate the infection). The sample titles of this study are shuffled in the database, so cell type and time point are left out; the donor was told from shared clones. The chain couples TRBV29-1 to TRBJ2-1; the D gene cannot be named for sure. Sequencing was done on a sample of PBMCs or a T cell subset sorted from them (not recorded which). Here the CDR3 is given as CSVEGLTSDEQFF. The sequenced DNA is TGCAGCGTTGAGGGTCTCACCTCGGATGAGCAGTTCTTC.